One and the same sample provided the 28 T cell receptor beta chains below, sequenced in a study of CD8+ T cells in alopecia areata. Extracted from the samples, RNA was reverse transcribed into cDNA to serve as the sequencing template. Generated by immunoSEQ multiplex PCR, the TCRdb table keeps only in-frame clones and is missing some. The sample includes some 150,000 clones, approximately 56% seen only once; the top ten take about 38%. Source material: CD8+ T cells sorted from blood. The receptor source for this set is a human donor in good health.

This clone was seen more than once but under ten times. V usage is TRBV29-1 and J usage is TRBJ2-1; 7 bases fit TRBD2. Germline CDR1 is SQVTM and CDR2 is ANQGSEA. Trimming at V came to 0 bases and at J to 2 bases, leaving 7 bases not matched to a gene. The CDR3 length is 16 residues. The CDR3 spells CSVEDPSGRTYNEQFF. The CDR3 nucleotides are TGCAGCGTTGAAGATCCTAGCGGACGGACCTACAATGAGCAGTTCTTC.

CDR3 protein: CASSEPSGTGGVDEQYF. The CDR3, as DNA: TGTGCCAGCAGCGAACCGTCCGGGACAGGGGGCGTGGACGAGCAGTACTTC. The V call is TRBV9, the J call TRBJ2-7; 12 bases line up with TRBD1. CDR1 is SGDLS and CDR2 is YYNGEE in the germline V gene. The CDR3 covers 17 residues. V gave up 3 bases and J gave up 5 bases; unmatched junction bases: 12.

This clone was detected only a few times. The J gene is TRBJ2-2, the V gene TRBV4-1; the D call may be TRBD1 or TRBD2 (5 bases each). This CDR3 is 13 amino acids long. Trimming cost V 1 base and J 7 bases, with 7 bases left between them. Looked up from germline, CDR1 is MGHRA and CDR2 is YSYEKL. The CDR3 sequence: CASSQARGGELFF. The CDR3 nucleotides read TGCGCCAGCAGCCAAGCGAGGGGCGGGGAGCTGTTTTTT.

The rearrangement links TRBV7-9 to TRBJ2-7; TRBD1 agrees at 9 bases. Germline V CDR1 and CDR2: SEHNR, FQNEAQ (reference sequence). Germline trimming cut 4 bases from V and 7 bases from J; bases unmatched to any gene: 5. The CDR3 runs 13 residues. The CDR3, as DNA: TGTGCCAGCAGCTGGGACAGGGTTAATGAGCAGTACTTC. Protein: CASSWDRVNEQYF.

This sequence joins TRBV2 and TRBJ2-7; D call uncertain. The CDR3 covers 13 residues. The germline V gene encodes CDR1 SNHLY and CDR2 FYNNEI. Trimming cost V 2 bases and J 1 base, with 6 bases left between them. The CDR3 DNA is TGTGCCAGCAGTGAATTGGGATCCTACGAGCAGTACTTC. Its translation: CASSELGSYEQYF.

This clone was found a few times. The chain joins TRBV27 to TRBJ2-5, with 11 bases matching TRBD1. Trimming at V came to 11 bases and at J to 4 bases, leaving 6 bases not matched to a gene. The CDR3 covers 13 residues. The germline V gene has CDR1 MNHEY and CDR2 SMNVEV (reference sequence). The CDR3 is CASRTGGSETQYF. The CDR3 DNA follows: TGTGCCTCAAGGACAGGGGGCTCAGAGACCCAGTACTTC.

This clone was seen more than once but under ten times. The chain recombines TRBV11-2 with TRBJ2-7, with 7 bases fitting TRBD1. V gave up 4 bases and J gave up 4 bases; unmatched junction bases: 7. CDR1 SGHAT and CDR2 FQNNGV come from the germline V gene. The CDR3 has 14 amino acids. The DNA for the CDR3 is TGTGCCAGCAGCTCAAGGACAGGAGTTTACGAGCAGTACTTC. It specifies CASSSRTGVYEQYF. Variable domain in full (rest from reference TRBV11-2 and TRBJ2-7): EAGVAQSPRYKIIEKRQSVAFWCNPISGHATLYWYQQILGQGPKLLIQFQNNGVVDDSQLPKDRFSAERLKGVDSTLKIQPAKLEDSAVYLCASSSRTGVYEQYFGPGTRLTVT.

CDR3 coding DNA: TGTGCCAGCAGCTCACAGGACAGCTACAATGAGCAGTTCTTC. Its translation: CASSSQDSYNEQFF. This chain uses TRBV7-9 with TRBJ2-1, with D possibly being TRBD1 (6 bases). The germline V gene encodes CDR1 SEHNR and CDR2 FQNEAQ (reference sequence). V lost 4 bases and J lost 3, with 10 bases in between. The CDR3 length is 14 residues.

The V and J genes are TRBV9 and TRBJ1-1, with unresolved D. The CDR3 covers 13 residues. V gave up 1 base and J gave up 0 bases, with 4 bases separating them. Germline V gene lookup returns CDR1 SGDLS and CDR2 YYNGEE. The CDR3 protein is CASSVSMNTEAFF. The CDR3 region has the DNA TGTGCCAGCAGCGTAAGTATGAACACTGAAGCTTTCTTT.

This chain connects TRBV25-1 to TRBJ2-7; 9 positions match TRBD1. Germline V gene sequence: CDR1 MGHDK, CDR2 SYGVNS. CDR3 size: 14 residues. Trimming took 4 bases from V and 7 from J; bases not matched to a gene: 8. The CDR3 DNA follows: TGTGCCAGCAGTGCAGGGACAGGGTTGTGGGAGCAGTACTTC. Translating gives CASSAGTGLWEQYF.

The V gene is TRBV4-1, the J gene TRBJ1-2; D gene unclear. The CDR3 has 11 residues. Deletions cut 3 bases from V and 8 bases from J, with 7 bases between. Germline V gives CDR1 MGHRA, CDR2 YSYEKL. Written as DNA, the CDR3 is TGCGCCAGCAGCCATTCCAGGGGCTACACCTTC. The encoded protein is CASSHSRGYTF.

The rearrangement uses TRBV19 and TRBJ2-7; 9 nucleotides line up with TRBD1. Germline values: CDR1 LNHDA, CDR2 SQIVND (reference sequence). The V segment lost 6 bases and the J segment 5 bases; nucleotides outside the gene matches: 8. There are 14 residues in the CDR3. Written as DNA, the CDR3 is TGTGCCAGTAGATCGGGGACAGGGTACCACGAGCAGTACTTC. Protein product: CASRSGTGYHEQYF.

The chain joins TRBV14 to TRBJ2-1; 10 nucleotides align to TRBD2. The CDR3 runs 16 residues. CDR1 and CDR2 from the germline V gene are SGHDN and FVKESK. V shed 6 bases and J 3 bases; nucleotides not matched to a gene: 8. The CDR3 is CASRPGLAENYNEQFF. In DNA form, the CDR3 reads TGTGCCAGCAGGCCTGGACTAGCGGAGAACTACAATGAGCAGTTCTTC.

The gene calls are TRBV4-2 and TRBJ2-7; D uncertain. The CDR3 covers 12 residues. Germline V gene sequence: CDR1 LGHNA, CDR2 YNFKEQ. Trimming shortened V by 6 bases and J by 7 bases, and 13 bases separated the two germline ends. For the CDR3, the DNA is TGTGCCAGCAGGGGATTGCAGAGGGAGCAGTACTTC. Amino acids: CASRGLQREQYF.

The chain joins TRBV6-6 to TRBJ1-1, with 9 nucleotides matching TRBD1. Germline V lookup: CDR1 MNHNY, CDR2 SVGAGI (reference sequence). This CDR3 is built from 13 residues. Trimming took 5 bases from V and 5 from J; bases not matched to a gene: 3. CDR3 nucleotides: TGTGCCAGCAGTGCACAGGGGGCGACTGAAGCTTTCTTT. Translated, it gives CASSAQGATEAFF.

This chain joins TRBV5-1 and TRBJ2-7; weak D call: TRBD2 (6 bases). The CDR3 has 16 amino acids. The germline V gene encodes CDR1 SGHRS and CDR2 YFSETQ. The V end was cut by 0 bases, the J end by 2 bases, with 15 bases between. In DNA form, the CDR3 reads TGCGCCAGCAGCTTGGCCGCTGCGGGAATCACCTACGAGCAGTACTTC. Protein: CASSLAAAGITYEQYF.

This chain links TRBV29-1 with TRBJ2-2, with 11 positions matching TRBD2. Unmatched junction bases numbered 5, after V lost 5 bases and J lost 0 bases. The length of the CDR3 is 16 residues. CDR1 is SQVTM and CDR2 is ANQGSEA in the germline V gene. The CDR3 is CSVTGTSGANTGELFF. As DNA, the CDR3 is TGCAGCGTTACCGGGACTAGCGGCGCGAACACCGGGGAGCTGTTTTTT.

This clone came up once. The gene calls are TRBV29-1 and TRBJ2-1; D ambiguous. The V end lost 8 bases, the J end lost 10 bases, and 18 bases lay between the germline ends. Looked up from germline, CDR1 is SQVTM and CDR2 is ANQGSEA. This CDR3 has 12 residues. This CDR3 is CSLSGAGVEQFF. The CDR3 nucleotides are TGCAGCTTGAGTGGAGCTGGGGTCGAGCAGTTCTTC.

V gene TRBV7-9 combines with J gene TRBJ2-1; D is uncertain. The germline V gene encodes CDR1 SEHNR and CDR2 FQNEAQ (reference sequence). V was trimmed by 3 bases and J by 2 bases, leaving 5 bases between them. CDR3 length: 13 amino acids. The chain's CDR3 is CASSLIPYNEQFF. CDR3 nucleotides: TGTGCCAGCAGCTTGATCCCCTACAATGAGCAGTTCTTC.

The CDR3 DNA is TGTGCCAGCAGCTTAGAGGACCAGGGAAGGGAGACCCAGTACTTC. Its protein is CASSLEDQGRETQYF. The chain couples TRBV7-9 to TRBJ2-5, with D possibly being TRBD1 (5 bases). The CDR3 runs 15 residues. The germline V gene encodes CDR1 SEHNR and CDR2 FQNEAQ (reference sequence). V was cut by 1 base and J by 5 bases, with 14 bases left in between.

The rearrangement uses TRBV29-1 and TRBJ2-1, with 7 bases aligning to TRBD1. The J segment lost 4 bases and the V segment lost 0 bases, leaving 6 bases of the junction unmatched. CDR1 SQVTM and CDR2 ANQGSEA come from the germline V gene. The length of the CDR3 is 15 residues. The CDR3 region is CSVEDLTGRYNEQFF. CDR3 nucleotide sequence: TGCAGCGTTGAAGATCTGACAGGGCGGTACAATGAGCAGTTCTTC.

V and J are TRBV25-1 and TRBJ1-2; weak D call: TRBD1 (6 bases). V lost 3 bases, J lost 3 bases, and 8 bases lay in between. The CDR3 length is 13 residues. CDR1 and CDR2 (germline): MGHDK, SYGVNS. The CDR3 loop is CASSDGGYYGYTF. In nucleotides, the CDR3 is TGTGCCAGCAGTGATGGGGGCTACTATGGCTACACCTTC.

This clone was counted many times. The chain employs TRBV9 and TRBJ2-5, with a weak D call TRBD1 (5 bases). CDR1 and CDR2 from the germline V gene are SGDLS and YYNGEE. CDR3 size: 16 residues. V was pared by 1 base and J by 1 base, with 14 bases between. CDR3 DNA sequence: TGTGCCAGCAGCGTAAGGGAAGGGGTGCGCCAAGAGACCCAGTACTTC. Amino acids: CASSVREGVRQETQYF.

The DNA for the CDR3 is TGTGCCAGTCACTGGGCAGGCAGCACTGAAGCTTTCTTT. The encoded protein is CASHWAGSTEAFF. The chain is built from TRBV2 and TRBJ1-1; D is uncertain. This CDR3 is built from 13 residues. Trimming cost V 9 bases and J 4 bases, with 15 bases left between them. CDR1 and CDR2 (germline): SNHLY, FYNNEI.

This chain links TRBV7-9 with TRBJ2-1, with unresolved D. The germline V gene encodes CDR1 SEHNR and CDR2 FQNEAQ (reference sequence). Trimming shortened V by 3 bases and J by 12 bases, and 12 bases separated the two germline ends. The CDR3 has 12 amino acids. CDR3 sequence (DNA): TGTGCCAGCAGCTTTGCCCCCGCCGGGCAGTTCTTC. Its translation: CASSFAPAGQFF.

The CDR3 reads CASSEKLSDQPQHF. The CDR3 DNA sequence: TGTGCCAGCAGTGAAAAGTTGAGCGATCAGCCCCAGCATTTT. The chain recombines TRBV6-1 with TRBJ1-5; D remains unclear. Germline V gene lookup returns CDR1 MNHNS and CDR2 SASEGT. V lost 2 bases to trimming and J lost 5 bases, with 10 bases between them. The CDR3 is 14 amino acids.

The chain recombines TRBV7-2 with TRBJ2-1; D unresolved. V was pared by 2 bases and J by 8 bases, with 10 bases between. Germline V gives CDR1 SGHTA, CDR2 FQGNSA. This CDR3 has 13 residues. For the CDR3, the DNA is TGTGCCAGCAGCTTAAGCCCCGTCGATGAGCAGTTCTTC. This translates into CASSLSPVDEQFF.

This rearrangement joins TRBV7-6 to TRBJ2-4, with D tentatively TRBD2 (6 bases). Trimming removed 1 base from V and 8 bases from J, with 9 bases in between. Germline V CDR1 and CDR2: SGHVS, FNYEAQ. The CDR3 is 13 amino acids. CDR3 in DNA: TGTGCCAGCAGCTTAGGGCCGGGGGACATTCAGTACTTC. It codes for CASSLGPGDIQYF.